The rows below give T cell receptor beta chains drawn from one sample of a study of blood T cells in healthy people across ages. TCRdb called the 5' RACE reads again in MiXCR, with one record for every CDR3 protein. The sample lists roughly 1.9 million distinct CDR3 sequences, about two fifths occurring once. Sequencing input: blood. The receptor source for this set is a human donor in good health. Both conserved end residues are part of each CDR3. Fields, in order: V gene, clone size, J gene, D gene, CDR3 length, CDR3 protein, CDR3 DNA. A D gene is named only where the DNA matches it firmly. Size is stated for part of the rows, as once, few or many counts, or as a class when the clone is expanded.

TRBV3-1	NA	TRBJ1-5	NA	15	CASSSMGSSNQPQHF	TGTGCCAGCAGCTCAATGGGTAGTAGCAATCAGCCCCAGCATTTT
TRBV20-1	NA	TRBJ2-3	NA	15	CSARSIYTDTDTQYF	TGCAGTGCTAGATCGATCTATACGGACACAGATACGCAGTATTTT
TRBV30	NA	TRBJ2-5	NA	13	CAWSVGGGGTQYF	TGTGCCTGGAGTGTCGGGGGAGGTGGGACCCAGTACTTC
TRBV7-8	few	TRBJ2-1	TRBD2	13	CASRGASGGEQFF	TGTGCCAGCAGAGGGGCTAGCGGGGGTGAACAGTTCTTC
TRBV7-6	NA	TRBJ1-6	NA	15	CASSLAGRSNSPLHF	TGTGCCAGCAGCTTAGCGGGCAGAAGTAATTCACCCCTCCACTTT
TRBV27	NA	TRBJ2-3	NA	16	CASSWGAQGSTDTQYF	TGTGCCAGTAGTTGGGGGGCACAGGGGAGCACAGATACGCAGTATTTT
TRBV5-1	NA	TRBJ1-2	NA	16	CASSFIPEAKDYGYTF	TGCGCCAGCAGCTTTATTCCCGAGGCCAAAGACTATGGCTACACCTTC
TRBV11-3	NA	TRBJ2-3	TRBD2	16	CASSPVASGGPDTQYF	TGTGCCAGCAGTCCCGTAGCTAGCGGGGGGCCAGATACGCAGTATTTT
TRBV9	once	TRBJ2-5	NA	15	CASSQGSMGVETQYF	TGTGCCAGCAGCCAAGGTAGCATGGGAGTGGAGACCCAGTACTTC
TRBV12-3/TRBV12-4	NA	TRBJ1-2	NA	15	CASSPNPTGFYGYTF	TGTGCCAGCAGTCCCAACCCCACGGGGTTCTATGGCTACACCTTC
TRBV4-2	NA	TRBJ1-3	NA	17	CASSQVGEALSGNTIYF	TGTGCCAGCAGCCAAGTTGGAGAGGCCCTCTCTGGAAACACCATATATTTT
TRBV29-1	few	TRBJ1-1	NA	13	CSVESSADTEAFF	TGCAGCGTTGAGTCCTCAGCGGACACTGAAGCTTTCTTT
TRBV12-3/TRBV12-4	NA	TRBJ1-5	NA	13	CASTRQSNQPQHF	TGTGCCAGCACCCGACAGAGCAATCAGCCCCAGCATTTT
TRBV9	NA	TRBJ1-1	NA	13	CASSVGTHNEAFF	TGTGCCAGCAGCGTAGGTACACACAATGAAGCTTTCTTT
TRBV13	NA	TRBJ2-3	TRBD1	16	CASSVRDSWGTDTQYF	TGTGCCAGCAGCGTACGGGACAGCTGGGGGACAGATACGCAGTATTTT
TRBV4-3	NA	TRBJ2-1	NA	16	CASSQEVNPSYNGQFF	TGCGCCAGCAGCCAGGAGGTCAACCCTTCCTACAATGGGCAGTTCTTC
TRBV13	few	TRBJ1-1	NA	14	CASSLGPIRAEAFF	TGTGCCAGCAGCTTAGGACCGATTAGGGCTGAAGCTTTCTTT
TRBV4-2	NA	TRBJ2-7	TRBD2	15	CASSQDVAGAYEQYF	TGTGCCAGCAGCCAAGATGTAGCGGGGGCCTACGAGCAGTACTTC
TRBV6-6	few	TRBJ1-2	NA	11	CASVGRHGYTF	TGTGCCAGCGTTGGGAGACATGGCTACACCTTC
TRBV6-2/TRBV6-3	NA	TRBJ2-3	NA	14	CASSIRTGLDTQYF	TGTGCCAGCAGTATACGTACAGGGTTAGATACGCAGTATTTT
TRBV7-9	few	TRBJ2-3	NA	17	CASSSSRIQSSPDTQYF	TGTGCCAGCAGCTCTAGTCGAATTCAATCTTCCCCAGATACGCAGTATTTT
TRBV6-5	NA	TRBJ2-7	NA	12	CANTHSIDEQYF	TGTGCCAACACTCACTCCATTGACGAGCAGTACTTC
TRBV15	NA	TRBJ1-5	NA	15	CATSGEREGGQPQHF	TGTGCCACCTCCGGGGAGAGGGAGGGTGGTCAGCCCCAGCATTTT
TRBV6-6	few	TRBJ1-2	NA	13	CASSPTSGAGYTF	TGTGCCAGCAGTCCCACCAGTGGGGCTGGCTACACCTTC
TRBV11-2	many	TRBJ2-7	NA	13	CASSSRRSYEQYF	TGTGCCAGCAGCTCCCGTAGATCCTACGAGCAGTACTTC
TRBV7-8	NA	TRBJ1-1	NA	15	CASSFGRYMNTEAFF	TGTGCCAGCAGCTTTGGGCGATACATGAACACTGAAGCTTTCTTT
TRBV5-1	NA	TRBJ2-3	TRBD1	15	CASSPDRGGSDTQYF	TGCGCCAGCAGCCCGGACAGGGGAGGGTCGGATACGCAGTATTTT
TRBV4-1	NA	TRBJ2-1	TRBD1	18	CASSHPRDRTSKEVEQFF	TGCGCCAGCAGCCATCCCCGGGACAGAACTTCTAAAGAGGTTGAGCAGTTCTTC
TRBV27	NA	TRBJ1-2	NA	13	CASSLGSHNGYTF	TGTGCCAGCAGTTTGGGGTCGCATAATGGCTACACCTTC
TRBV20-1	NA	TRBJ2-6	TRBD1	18	CSARARGQDKSGANVLTF	TGCAGTGCTAGAGCCCGGGGACAGGATAAATCTGGGGCCAACGTCCTGACTTTC
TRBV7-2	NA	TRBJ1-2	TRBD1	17	CASSTRLGETGGRGYTF	TGTGCCAGCAGCACCCGCTTGGGCGAAACAGGGGGTCGTGGCTACACCTTC
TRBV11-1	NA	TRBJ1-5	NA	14	CASSLSGDLGPQHF	TGTGCCAGCAGCTTATCCGGGGACCTAGGGCCCCAGCATTTT
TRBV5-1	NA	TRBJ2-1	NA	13	CASSARESDEQFF	TGCGCCAGCAGCGCTCGGGAATCCGATGAGCAGTTCTTC
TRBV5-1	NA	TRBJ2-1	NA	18	CASSPVTGPTTGYNEQFF	TGCGCCAGCAGCCCCGTGACGGGCCCGACGACGGGGTACAATGAGCAGTTCTTC
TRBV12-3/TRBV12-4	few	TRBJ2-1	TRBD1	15	CASSFGDRDFSEQFF	TGTGCCAGCAGTTTCGGGGACAGGGATTTTTCTGAGCAGTTCTTC
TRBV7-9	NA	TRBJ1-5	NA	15	CASSPGAGENQPQHF	TGTGCCAGCAGCCCAGGGGCCGGGGAAAATCAGCCCCAGCATTTT
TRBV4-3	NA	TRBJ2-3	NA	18	CASSQDRLPTGSTDTQYF	TGCGCCAGCAGCCAAGATAGGTTACCAACGGGGAGCACAGATACGCAGTATTTT
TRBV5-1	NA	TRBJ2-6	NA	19	CASSLRGVSGQYVANVLTF	TGCGCCAGCAGCCTCAGGGGGGTTTCCGGACAGTATGTGGCCAACGTCCTGACTTTC
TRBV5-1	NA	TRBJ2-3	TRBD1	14	CASSLAGQRDTQYF	TGCGCCAGCAGCTTGGCGGGACAGAGAGATACGCAGTATTTT
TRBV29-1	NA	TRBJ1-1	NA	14	CSVVRGVMNTEAFF	TGCAGCGTTGTGAGGGGCGTCATGAACACTGAAGCTTTCTTT
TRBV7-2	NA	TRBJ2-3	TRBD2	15	CASSTRAGGGNTQYF	TGTGCCAGCAGCACACGAGCGGGGGGAGGAAATACGCAGTATTTT
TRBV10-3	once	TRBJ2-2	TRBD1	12	CATHTGAGELFF	TGTGCCACTCATACAGGGGCCGGGGAGCTGTTTTTT
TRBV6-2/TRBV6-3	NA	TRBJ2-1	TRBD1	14	CASIRQGSYNEQFF	TGTGCCAGCATCCGACAGGGGAGCTACAATGAGCAGTTCTTC
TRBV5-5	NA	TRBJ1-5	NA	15	CASSPTEQGWQPQHF	TGTGCCAGCAGCCCGACCGAACAGGGTTGGCAGCCCCAGCATTTT
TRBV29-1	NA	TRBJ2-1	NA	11	CSVGRVNEQFF	TGCAGCGTTGGGAGGGTCAATGAGCAGTTCTTC
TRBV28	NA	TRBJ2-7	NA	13	CASTSIASYEQYF	TGTGCCAGCACCTCAATCGCCTCCTACGAGCAGTACTTC
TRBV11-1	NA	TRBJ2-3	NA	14	CASSFGLRADTQYF	TGTGCCAGCAGCTTTGGCCTCCGGGCAGATACGCAGTATTTT
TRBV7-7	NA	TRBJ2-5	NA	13	CASGGGAGETQYF	TGTGCTAGCGGTGGTGGGGCCGGTGAGACCCAGTACTTC
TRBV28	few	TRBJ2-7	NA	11	CATETIYEQYF	TGTGCCACCGAGACGATCTACGAGCAGTACTTC